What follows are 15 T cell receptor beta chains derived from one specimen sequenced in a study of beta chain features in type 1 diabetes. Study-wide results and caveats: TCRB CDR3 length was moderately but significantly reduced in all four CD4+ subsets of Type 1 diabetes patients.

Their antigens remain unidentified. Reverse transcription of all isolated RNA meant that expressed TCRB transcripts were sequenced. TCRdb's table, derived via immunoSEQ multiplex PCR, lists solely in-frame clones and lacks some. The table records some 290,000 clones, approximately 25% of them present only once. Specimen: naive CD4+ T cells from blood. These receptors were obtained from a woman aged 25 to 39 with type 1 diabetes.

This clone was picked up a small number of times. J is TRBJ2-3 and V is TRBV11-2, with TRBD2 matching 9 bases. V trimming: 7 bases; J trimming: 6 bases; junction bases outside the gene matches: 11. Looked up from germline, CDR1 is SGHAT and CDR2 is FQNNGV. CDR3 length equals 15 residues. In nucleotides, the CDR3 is TGTGCCAGCACCACCGGAATAGCGGGAGCCGATACGCAGTATTTT. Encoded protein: CASTTGIAGADTQYF. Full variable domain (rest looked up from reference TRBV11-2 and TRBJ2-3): EAGVAQSPRYKIIEKRQSVAFWCNPISGHATLYWYQQILGQGPKLLIQFQNNGVVDDSQLPKDRFSAERLKGVDSTLKIQPAKLEDSAVYLCASTTGIAGADTQYFGPGTRLTVL.

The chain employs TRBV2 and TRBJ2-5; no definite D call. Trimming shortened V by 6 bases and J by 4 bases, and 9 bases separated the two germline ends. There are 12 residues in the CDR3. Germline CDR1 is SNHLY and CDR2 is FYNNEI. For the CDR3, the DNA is TGTGCCAGCAGCACTACCTCAGAGACCCAGTACTTC. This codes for CASSTTSETQYF.

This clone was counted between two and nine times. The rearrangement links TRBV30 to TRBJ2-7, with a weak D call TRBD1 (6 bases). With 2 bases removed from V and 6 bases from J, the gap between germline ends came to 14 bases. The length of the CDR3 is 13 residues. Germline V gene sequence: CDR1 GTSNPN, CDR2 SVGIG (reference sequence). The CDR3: CAWSSTQGFEQYF. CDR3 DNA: TGTGCCTGGAGTTCTACACAGGGATTCGAGCAGTACTTC.

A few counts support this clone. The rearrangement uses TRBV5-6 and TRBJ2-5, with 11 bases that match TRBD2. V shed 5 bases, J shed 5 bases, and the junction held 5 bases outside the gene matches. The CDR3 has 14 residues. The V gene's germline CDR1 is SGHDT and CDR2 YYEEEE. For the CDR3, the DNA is TGTGCCAGCAGAACTAGCGGGAGTACGGAGACCCAGTACTTC. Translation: CASRTSGSTETQYF.

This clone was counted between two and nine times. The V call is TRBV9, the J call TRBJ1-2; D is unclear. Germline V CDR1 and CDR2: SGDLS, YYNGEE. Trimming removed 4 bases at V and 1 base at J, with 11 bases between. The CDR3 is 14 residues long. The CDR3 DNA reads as TGTGCCAGCAGCCCCCACACGGGTAACTATGGCTACACCTTC. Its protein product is CASSPHTGNYGYTF.

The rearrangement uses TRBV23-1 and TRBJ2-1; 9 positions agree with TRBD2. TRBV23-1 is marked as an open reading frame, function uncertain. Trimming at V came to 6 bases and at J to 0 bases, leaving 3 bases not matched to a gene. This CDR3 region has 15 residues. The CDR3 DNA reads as TGCGCCAGCAGGCGTAGCGGGAGCTCCTACAATGAGCAGTTCTTC. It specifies CASRRSGSSYNEQFF.

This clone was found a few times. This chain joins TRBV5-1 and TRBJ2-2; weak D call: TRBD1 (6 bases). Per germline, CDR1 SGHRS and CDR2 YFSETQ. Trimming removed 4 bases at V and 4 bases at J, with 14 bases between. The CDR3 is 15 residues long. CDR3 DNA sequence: TGCGCCAGCAGCCCTTTCCCAGGGGCCACCGGGGAGCTGTTTTTT. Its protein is CASSPFPGATGELFF.

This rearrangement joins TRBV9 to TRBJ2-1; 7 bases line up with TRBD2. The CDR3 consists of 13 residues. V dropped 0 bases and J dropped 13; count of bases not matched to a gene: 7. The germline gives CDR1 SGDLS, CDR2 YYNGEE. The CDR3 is CASSVGSGRPQFF. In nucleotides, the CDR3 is TGTGCCAGCAGCGTAGGTAGCGGGCGGCCCCAGTTCTTC.

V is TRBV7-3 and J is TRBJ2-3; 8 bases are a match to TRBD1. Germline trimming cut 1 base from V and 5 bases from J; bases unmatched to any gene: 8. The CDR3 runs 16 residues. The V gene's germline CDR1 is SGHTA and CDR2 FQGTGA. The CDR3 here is CASSLRGQGAGDTQYF. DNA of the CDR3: TGTGCCAGCAGCTTAAGGGGCCAGGGGGCGGGAGATACGCAGTATTTT. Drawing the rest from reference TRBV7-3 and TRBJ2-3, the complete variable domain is GAGVSQTPSNKVTEKGKYVELRCDPISGHTALYWYRQSLGQGPEFLIYFQGTGAADDSGLPNDRFFAVRPEGSVSTLKIQRTERGDSAVYLCASSLRGQGAGDTQYFGPGTRLTVL.

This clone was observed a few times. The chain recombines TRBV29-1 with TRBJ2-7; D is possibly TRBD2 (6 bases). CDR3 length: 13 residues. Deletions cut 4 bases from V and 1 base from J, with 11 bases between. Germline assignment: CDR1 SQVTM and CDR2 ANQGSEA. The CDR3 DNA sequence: TGCAGCGTTGCCAGCGGGCAGTCCTACGAGCAGTACTTC. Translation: CSVASGQSYEQYF.

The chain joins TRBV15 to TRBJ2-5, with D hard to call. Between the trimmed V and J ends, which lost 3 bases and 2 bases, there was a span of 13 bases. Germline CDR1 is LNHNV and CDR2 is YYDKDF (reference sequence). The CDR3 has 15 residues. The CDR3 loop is CATSSRRPTQETQYF. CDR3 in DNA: TGTGCCACCAGCAGCCGCAGGCCTACTCAAGAGACCCAGTACTTC.

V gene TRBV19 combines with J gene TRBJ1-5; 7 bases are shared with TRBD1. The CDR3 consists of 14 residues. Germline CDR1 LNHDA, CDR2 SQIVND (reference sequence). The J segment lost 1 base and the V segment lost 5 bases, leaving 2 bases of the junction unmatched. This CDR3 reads CASSYRGSNQPQHF. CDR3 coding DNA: TGTGCCAGTAGTTACAGGGGAAGCAATCAGCCCCAGCATTTT.

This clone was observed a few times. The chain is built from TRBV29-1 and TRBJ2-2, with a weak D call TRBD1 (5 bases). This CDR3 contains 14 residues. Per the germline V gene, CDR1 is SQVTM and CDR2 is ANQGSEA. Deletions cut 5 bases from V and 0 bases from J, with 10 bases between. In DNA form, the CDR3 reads TGCAGCGTTCAGGGTACAGCGAACACCGGGGAGCTGTTTTTT. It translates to CSVQGTANTGELFF.

CDR3 coding DNA: TGCGCCAGCAGCCCTCTCAGCGGCTCAACACACTCCTACAATGAGCAGTTCTTC. This sequence encodes CASSPLSGSTHSYNEQFF. The rearrangement links TRBV4-1 to TRBJ2-1; the D gene is possibly TRBD2 (5 bases). V was trimmed by 4 bases and J by 0 bases, leaving 19 bases between them. The CDR3 runs to 18 residues. Germline V CDR1 and CDR2: MGHRA, YSYEKL.

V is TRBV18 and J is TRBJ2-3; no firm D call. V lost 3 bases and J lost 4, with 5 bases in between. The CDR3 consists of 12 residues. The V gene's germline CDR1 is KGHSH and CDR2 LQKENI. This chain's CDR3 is CASSPRPDTQYF. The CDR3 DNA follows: TGTGCCAGCTCACCGCGGCCAGATACGCAGTATTTT.